This T cell receptor beta chain was sequenced in a study of shared clonotypes between healthy human individuals. Study conclusions and caveats: On the whole, naive subsets had larger estimated richness than memory subsets had. All-four-donor shared clonotypes had higher generation probabilities than non-shared clonotypes did.

Worth noting for this clone: Its antigen remains unknown.

Germline assignment: CDR1 SNHLY and CDR2 FYNNEI. The CDR3 is 14 amino acids. V was trimmed by 7 bases and J by 3 bases, leaving 16 bases between them. The table came from immunoSEQ multiplex PCR; TCRdb's copy has only in-frame clones and leaves some out. This sample has some 240,000 clones, with approximately 65% found just once. Caucasian adults living in Nashville, Tennessee, provided all samples. In the CD4+ fraction, cells were divided into CD45RA+ naive and CD45RA-negative memory subsets. The sample taken for sequencing was memory CD4+ T cells sorted from blood. Subset here: CD45RA-negative fraction. The V call is TRBV2, the J call TRBJ2-7, with TRBD1 as a possible D gene (5 bases). The source of this sequence is a young man in good health. The CDR3 spells CASTPGFSYYEQYF. The CDR3 nucleotides are TGTGCCAGCACCCCAGGGTTCTCCTACTACGAGCAGTACTTC.